This is a list of T cell receptor beta chains from one sample in a study of yellow fever vaccine responses in identical twins. TCRdb itself ran the RT-PCR reads through MiXCR, one entry per CDR3 protein. The table shows about 11,000 distinct CDR3 sequences, with over 60% occurring only once. The starting material was T cells from blood (PBMCs), unsorted or a sorted subset (not recorded which), obtained before or after yellow fever vaccination (not recorded which). All receptors derive from a woman aged 18-29 years who received the yellow fever vaccine. Both conserved end residues are part of each CDR3. D genes are given only for firm matches. Clone sizes are given selectively: once, few, many, or a class where the clone is expanded.

j_gene: TRBJ2-1
d_gene: .
v_gene: TRBV19
abundance: few
CDR3nt: TGTGCCAGTAGTCTCTCCCACAATGAGCAGTTCTTC
CDR3aa: CASSLSHNEQFF

j_gene: TRBJ2-7
d_gene: TRBD1
v_gene: TRBV11-3
abundance: .
CDR3nt: TGTGCCAGCAGCACCCTGCCTGACAGGGCCTACGAGCAGTACTTC
CDR3aa: CASSTLPDRAYEQYF

j_gene: TRBJ2-7
d_gene: .
v_gene: TRBV29-1
abundance: once
CDR3nt: TGCAGCGCCGAGGACGGAGGCTACGAGCAGTACTTC
CDR3aa: CSAEDGGYEQYF

j_gene: TRBJ1-5
d_gene: TRBD1
v_gene: TRBV15
abundance: .
CDR3nt: TGTGCCACCAGCGGCATAGGGGGCCAGCCCCAGCATTTT
CDR3aa: CATSGIGGQPQHF

j_gene: TRBJ2-1
d_gene: .
v_gene: TRBV28
abundance: .
CDR3nt: TGTGCCGGATCGGGGGACTCCAATGAGCAGTTCTTC
CDR3aa: CAGSGDSNEQFF

j_gene: TRBJ1-2
d_gene: .
v_gene: TRBV5-5
abundance: .
CDR3nt: TGTGCCAGCAGCTTGGGGGGGACATCGTATCGCTACACCTTC
CDR3aa: CASSLGGTSYRYTF

j_gene: TRBJ2-1
d_gene: .
v_gene: TRBV9
abundance: .
CDR3nt: TGTGCCAGCAGCGTAGGAGGGGAGTCCTACAATGAGCAGTTCTTC
CDR3aa: CASSVGGESYNEQFF

j_gene: TRBJ1-1
d_gene: .
v_gene: TRBV29-1
abundance: .
CDR3nt: TGCAGCGCCGGAAGGCTGAACACTGAAGCTTTCTTT
CDR3aa: CSAGRLNTEAFF

j_gene: TRBJ2-3
d_gene: TRBD2
v_gene: TRBV10-2
abundance: .
CDR3nt: TGCGCCAGCAGTGAGGTCGGGGGGGCGATAGATACGCAGTATTTT
CDR3aa: CASSEVGGAIDTQYF

j_gene: TRBJ1-1
d_gene: .
v_gene: TRBV5-6
abundance: few
CDR3nt: TGTGCCAGTAGCTTGGTACTTAACACTGAAGCTTTCTTT
CDR3aa: CASSLVLNTEAFF

j_gene: TRBJ1-1
d_gene: TRBD1
v_gene: TRBV5-6
abundance: .
CDR3nt: TGTGCCAGCAGCTGGCAGGGGGCCACTGAAGCTTTCTTT
CDR3aa: CASSWQGATEAFF

j_gene: TRBJ2-1
d_gene: TRBD2
v_gene: TRBV12-3/TRBV12-4
abundance: .
CDR3nt: TGTGCCAGCAGTGCGGGAGGGCTAGGTGAGCAGTTCTTC
CDR3aa: CASSAGGLGEQFF

j_gene: TRBJ1-6
d_gene: .
v_gene: TRBV27
abundance: .
CDR3nt: TGTGCCAGCAGTCCCGCCTCGACGGGGCGGGCCCTCCACTTT
CDR3aa: CASSPASTGRALHF

j_gene: TRBJ1-5
d_gene: .
v_gene: TRBV7-7
abundance: .
CDR3nt: TGTGCCAGCAGCTTGCGGGATGAAGATAGCAATCAGCCCCAGCATTTT
CDR3aa: CASSLRDEDSNQPQHF

j_gene: TRBJ1-1
d_gene: TRBD1
v_gene: TRBV10-1
abundance: .
CDR3nt: TGCGCCAGCAGGGACAGGGGAGATACTGAAGCTTTCTTT
CDR3aa: CASRDRGDTEAFF

j_gene: TRBJ1-2
d_gene: .
v_gene: TRBV6-4
abundance: .
CDR3nt: TGTGCCAGCAGTGACTCCCCGATGGCCCGCTACACCTTC
CDR3aa: CASSDSPMARYTF

j_gene: TRBJ2-5
d_gene: .
v_gene: TRBV12-5
abundance: .
CDR3nt: TGTGCTAGTGGCCCCTTTGGCGAAGAGACCCAGTACTTC
CDR3aa: CASGPFGEETQYF

j_gene: TRBJ2-1
d_gene: .
v_gene: TRBV24-1
abundance: .
CDR3nt: TGTGCCACCAGTGATTCCCCAACCTACAATGAGCAGTTCTTC
CDR3aa: CATSDSPTYNEQFF

j_gene: TRBJ2-5
d_gene: .
v_gene: TRBV29-1
abundance: .
CDR3nt: TGCAGCGTTGATGGACAGCCTGGAGAGACCCAGTACTTC
CDR3aa: CSVDGQPGETQYF

j_gene: TRBJ2-1
d_gene: .
v_gene: TRBV6-5
abundance: few
CDR3nt: TGTGCCAGCAGTTACACCAGCGGAAGCTCCTACAATGAGCAGTTCTTC
CDR3aa: CASSYTSGSSYNEQFF

j_gene: TRBJ1-2
d_gene: .
v_gene: TRBV2
abundance: .
CDR3nt: TGTGCCAGCAGTGATTGGCCCACTAACTATGGCTACACCTTC
CDR3aa: CASSDWPTNYGYTF

j_gene: TRBJ2-3
d_gene: .
v_gene: TRBV18
abundance: .
CDR3nt: TGTGCCAGCTCACCAAGTTACGGGGATACGCAGTATTTT
CDR3aa: CASSPSYGDTQYF

j_gene: TRBJ2-1
d_gene: .
v_gene: TRBV19
abundance: .
CDR3nt: TGTGCCAGTAGTTACCGGGACTCAAGGATCTCCTACAATGAGCAGTTCTTC
CDR3aa: CASSYRDSRISYNEQFF

j_gene: TRBJ1-2
d_gene: TRBD1
v_gene: TRBV5-6
abundance: once
CDR3nt: TGTGCCAGCAAAGGACAGGGAGACGGAGTAGGCTACACCTTC
CDR3aa: CASKGQGDGVGYTF

j_gene: TRBJ2-3
d_gene: .
v_gene: TRBV12-3/TRBV12-4
abundance: .
CDR3nt: TGTGCCAGCAGTTTCGTAGATACGCAGTATTTT
CDR3aa: CASSFVDTQYF

j_gene: TRBJ2-7
d_gene: TRBD2
v_gene: TRBV7-3
abundance: .
CDR3nt: TGTGCCAGCAGCACCGGGACTAGCAGCTCCTACGAGCAGTACTTC
CDR3aa: CASSTGTSSSYEQYF

j_gene: TRBJ1-2
d_gene: TRBD1
v_gene: TRBV11-2
abundance: .
CDR3nt: TGTGCCAGCAGCTCGGGACAGGACGCTAACTATGGCTACACCTTC
CDR3aa: CASSSGQDANYGYTF

j_gene: TRBJ2-5
d_gene: .
v_gene: TRBV12-3/TRBV12-4
abundance: .
CDR3nt: TGTGCCAGCAGTTTTCAGGGGGGGGAGACCCAGTACTTC
CDR3aa: CASSFQGGETQYF

j_gene: TRBJ2-7
d_gene: .
v_gene: TRBV12-3/TRBV12-4
abundance: .
CDR3nt: TGTGCCAGCAGTTGGGGGGACGTTGCCTACGAGCAGTACTTC
CDR3aa: CASSWGDVAYEQYF

j_gene: TRBJ1-1
d_gene: TRBD1
v_gene: TRBV13
abundance: .
CDR3nt: TGTGCCAGCATAGGGCCTGGGAGGGGGCGTTTGAACACTGAAGCTTTCTTT
CDR3aa: CASIGPGRGRLNTEAFF

j_gene: TRBJ2-2
d_gene: .
v_gene: TRBV4-1
abundance: large
CDR3nt: TGCGCCAGCAGCCAATTGGTGGAGGGCACCGGGGAGCTGTTTTTT
CDR3aa: CASSQLVEGTGELFF

j_gene: TRBJ1-2
d_gene: TRBD1
v_gene: TRBV4-1
abundance: .
CDR3nt: TGCGCCAGCAGCCAAGAACAGGGGGGCTATGGCTACACCTTC
CDR3aa: CASSQEQGGYGYTF

j_gene: TRBJ2-3
d_gene: TRBD1
v_gene: TRBV2
abundance: .
CDR3nt: TGTGCCAGCAGGGCCGGGACAGGGTTCCCAGATACGCAGTATTTT
CDR3aa: CASRAGTGFPDTQYF

j_gene: TRBJ2-1
d_gene: .
v_gene: TRBV14
abundance: .
CDR3nt: TGTGCCAGCAGCCTTAGCCGTAGCTCCTACAATGAGCAGTTCTTC
CDR3aa: CASSLSRSSYNEQFF

j_gene: TRBJ2-1
d_gene: .
v_gene: TRBV7-9
abundance: .
CDR3nt: TGTGCCAGCAGCTTAGCGGGGGGAGAATTTAATGAGCAGTTCTTC
CDR3aa: CASSLAGGEFNEQFF

j_gene: TRBJ1-5
d_gene: .
v_gene: TRBV15
abundance: .
CDR3nt: TGTGCCACCAGCCACCGGGGGAGCAATCAGCCCCAGCATTTT
CDR3aa: CATSHRGSNQPQHF

j_gene: TRBJ1-1
d_gene: .
v_gene: TRBV25-1
abundance: .
CDR3nt: TGTGCCAGCATTGAGGGACCTGAAGCTTTCTTT
CDR3aa: CASIEGPEAFF

j_gene: TRBJ1-2
d_gene: .
v_gene: TRBV29-1
abundance: .
CDR3nt: TGCAGCGTTGTAGACCCTAGATCCTATGGCTACACCTTC
CDR3aa: CSVVDPRSYGYTF

j_gene: TRBJ2-1
d_gene: TRBD1
v_gene: TRBV20-1
abundance: few
CDR3nt: TGCAGTGCTGTACAGGGGATGGTAAATGAGCAGTTCTTC
CDR3aa: CSAVQGMVNEQFF

j_gene: TRBJ2-5
d_gene: .
v_gene: TRBV29-1
abundance: .
CDR3nt: TGCAGCGTTGAAAGTCGAGGCGGGGAGACCCAGTACTTC
CDR3aa: CSVESRGGETQYF

j_gene: TRBJ2-1
d_gene: .
v_gene: TRBV12-3/TRBV12-4
abundance: few
CDR3nt: TGTGCCAGCAGTTTAACTGCTGGATACAATGAGCAGTTCTTC
CDR3aa: CASSLTAGYNEQFF

j_gene: TRBJ1-1
d_gene: .
v_gene: TRBV7-9
abundance: .
CDR3nt: TGTGCCAGCTCCCGGGGGGACACTGAAGCTTTCTTT
CDR3aa: CASSRGDTEAFF

j_gene: TRBJ2-1
d_gene: .
v_gene: TRBV12-3/TRBV12-4
abundance: .
CDR3nt: TGTGCCAGCAGAAATCAGGGTTCCTACAATGAGCAGTTCTTC
CDR3aa: CASRNQGSYNEQFF

j_gene: TRBJ2-2
d_gene: .
v_gene: TRBV3-1
abundance: few
CDR3nt: TGTGCCAGCAGCCCTAGACAGGCCCCGAACACCGGGGAGCTGTTTTTT
CDR3aa: CASSPRQAPNTGELFF

j_gene: TRBJ1-2
d_gene: TRBD1
v_gene: TRBV23-1
abundance: few
CDR3nt: TGCGCCAGCAGTCAATCGAAATTGGGACAGGGGCTCTATGGCTACACCTTC
CDR3aa: CASSQSKLGQGLYGYTF

j_gene: TRBJ2-1
d_gene: TRBD2
v_gene: TRBV6-4
abundance: .
CDR3nt: TGTGCCAGCAGTGACGGAACTAGCGGACCCAATGAGCAGTTCTTC
CDR3aa: CASSDGTSGPNEQFF

j_gene: TRBJ2-7
d_gene: TRBD1
v_gene: TRBV4-1
abundance: few
CDR3nt: TGCGCCAGCAGCCGAGGGACAGATTACTACGAGCAGTACTTC
CDR3aa: CASSRGTDYYEQYF